These 13 T cell receptor beta chains share one sample of origin, sequenced in a study of T-cell reconstitution after alpha-beta-depleted transplantation in children. Unique molecular identifiers were incorporated into the prepared TCRbeta library. TCRdb re-analysed the PCR reads in MiXCR, keeping a single row per CDR3 protein. The sample lists 400,000 to 500,000 distinct CDR3 sequences; under 13% were seen once. The material was PBMCs from the stem cell graft donor, obtained from the stem cell graft. These TCRs come from a human donor who donated a stem cell graft to a child with acute myeloid leukemia.

This clonotype has a handful of counts. This rearrangement joins TRBV20-1 to TRBJ1-4; D is possibly TRBD1 (5 bases). Trimming left V 3 bases short and J 0 bases short, with 11 bases between. CDR3 size: 15 residues. The germline CDR1 and CDR2 sequences are DFQATT and SNEGSKA (reference sequence). CDR3 sequence: CSASGGGTTNEKLFF. CDR3 DNA sequence: TGCAGTGCTAGTGGGGGGGGGACAACTAATGAAAAACTGTTTTTT.

This clonotype has just a few counts. CDR3 sequence: CASSLEPRQPQHF. Here the CDR3 DNA reads TGTGCCAGCAGTTTAGAGCCGCGACAGCCCCAGCATTTT. The chain is built from TRBV12-3 or TRBV12-4 and TRBJ1-5; D not certain. The CDR3 covers 13 residues. Trimming took off 1 base at V and 7 bases at J, with 8 bases between the two ends.

This clonotype turned up a few times. The J gene is TRBJ2-4, the V gene TRBV6-1; D remains unclear. The V gene's germline CDR1 is MNHNS and CDR2 SASEGT. The ends were cut back, 5 bases at V and 7 bases at J, with 18 bases in the middle. The CDR3 extends over 15 amino acids. CDR3 region: CASSLRAAGGNIQYF. CDR3 DNA sequence: TGTGCCAGCAGTCTCCGGGCCGCTGGTGGTAACATTCAGTACTTC.

The table lists this clonotype with a few counts. The chain combines TRBV4-2 with TRBJ2-2, with D perhaps matching TRBD2 (7 bases). The V end was cut by 1 base, the J end by 4 bases, with 13 bases between. Looked up from germline, CDR1 is LGHNA and CDR2 is YNFKEQ. This CDR3 has 16 residues. CDR3 nucleotides: TGTGCCAGCAGCCAAGTAGTGGGGGGGCCCACCGGGGAGCTGTTTTTT. Its translation: CASSQVVGGPTGELFF.

Points on this clonotype: A much larger clone lies a single base off, so this may be a read error. This sequence joins TRBV30 and TRBJ1-2, with D tentatively TRBD1 (6 bases). The CDR3 covers 14 residues. CDR1 is GTSNPN and CDR2 is SVGIG in the germline V gene (reference sequence). The germline V and J ends were trimmed by 1 base and 2 bases, with 11 bases remaining between them. CDR3 protein: CAWSGHRANYGYTF. The CDR3 coding sequence is TGTGCCTGGAGTGGCCACAGGGCCAACTATGGCTACACCTTC.

The chain uses TRBV6-2 or TRBV6-3 and TRBJ2-2, with D possibly matching TRBD1 (5 bases). Trimming took off 6 bases at V and 4 bases at J, with 12 bases between the two ends. The CDR3 extends over 14 amino acids. Germline CDR1 is MNHEY and CDR2 is SVGEGT. The CDR3 here is CASRGAITTGELFF. For the CDR3, the DNA is TGTGCCAGCAGAGGGGCCATTACCACCGGGGAGCTGTTTTTT.

This clonotype was found a few times. The V call is TRBV4-3, the J call TRBJ1-5, with D maybe TRBD1 (6 bases). Trimming stripped 0 bases from V and 9 bases from J, with 15 bases between. Germline V gene data show CDR1 as LGHNA and CDR2 as YSLEER. CDR3 size: 15 residues. The CDR3 sequence is CASSQDLGGAWPQHF. CDR3 in DNA: TGCGCCAGCAGCCAAGACTTGGGGGGCGCTTGGCCCCAGCATTTT.

The gene calls are TRBV6-5 and TRBJ1-1; D is unclear. CDR1 is MNHEY and CDR2 is SVGAGI in the germline V gene. The CDR3 totals 12 residues. Trimming pared 0 bases from V and 4 bases from J, leaving 3 bases between. The CDR3: CASSYSATEAFF. Written as DNA, the CDR3 is TGTGCCAGCAGTTACTCAGCCACTGAAGCTTTCTTT.

A few counts support this clonotype. The chain links TRBV7-3 to TRBJ2-2; TRBD1 matches at 11 bases. CDR1 is SGHTA, CDR2 FQGTGA, per germline. This CDR3 comprises 16 residues. Unmatched junction bases numbered 1, after V lost 0 bases and J lost 4 bases. CDR3 in amino acids: CASSLTGQGGTGELFF. The CDR3 DNA is TGTGCCAGCAGCTTAACGGGACAGGGGGGCACCGGGGAGCTGTTTTTT.

This chain connects TRBV5-3 to TRBJ2-5; TRBD1 agrees at 7 bases. TRBV5-3 is treated as an ORF (open reading frame) with a function not yet certain. This CDR3 is 14 amino acids long. Trimming cost V 8 bases and J 4 bases; bases outside gene matches: 11. CDR3 bases: TGTGCCAGCAGCAGATCGACAGGGATAGAGACCCAGTACTTC. Protein: CASSRSTGIETQYF.

This clonotype occurred a few times. The chain uses TRBV10-3 and TRBJ2-7; 7 nucleotides align to TRBD1. The CDR3 length is 12 residues. With 10 bases clipped from V and 3 bases from J, the junction kept 6 bases outside the gene matches. Germline V gene data show CDR1 as ENHRY and CDR2 as SYGVKD. The CDR3 bases are TGTGCCACCAAGGCAGGGGGCTACGAGCAGTACTTC. Residues: CATKAGGYEQYF.

This chain connects TRBV10-3 to TRBJ2-5; 10 nucleotides agree with TRBD1. The length of the CDR3 is 14 residues. Germline lookup yields CDR1 ENHRY and CDR2 SYGVKD. V shed 6 bases, J shed 4 bases, and the junction held 5 bases outside the gene matches. CDR3 region: CAISADRGSETQYF. The DNA of the CDR3 is TGTGCCATCAGCGCGGACAGGGGGTCAGAGACCCAGTACTTC.

The CDR3 DNA is TGTGCCAGCAGCTTAACGCAGGGCAGTGAGCAGTTCTTC. Translating it yields CASSLTQGSEQFF. V gene TRBV7-3 combines with J gene TRBJ2-1; maybe TRBD1 (5 bases). V was cut by 0 bases and J by 9 bases, with 9 bases left in between. Per the germline V gene, CDR1 is SGHTA and CDR2 is FQGTGA. This CDR3 is built from 13 residues.